This T cell receptor (beta chain) was identified during a study of CD8 T cells in ankylosing spondylitis. TCRdb re-called the 5' RACE reads through MiXCR, storing one row per CDR3 protein. The sample has 350,000 or so distinct CDR3 sequences, more than 9% seen once. The CDR3 covers 14 residues. CDR1 and CDR2 (germline): LGHNA, YNFKEQ. The V gene end was trimmed by 5 bases and the J gene end by 0 bases; junction bases not matched to a gene: 2. This clonotype was detected ten times or more. The sequence was collected from a female donor with ankylosing spondylitis or in good health (not recorded which). The sample taken for sequencing was blood, either unsorted or a sorted T cell fraction (not recorded which). The chain recombines TRBV4-2 with TRBJ1-2; the match to TRBD1 covers 8 bases. The CDR3: CASSEGQANYGYTF. In nucleotides, the CDR3 is TGTGCCAGCAGCGAGGGACAGGCTAACTATGGCTACACCTTC.